Shown below are 16 T cell receptor beta chains from a single sample sequenced in a study of metastatic and nonmetastatic thyroid tumors (dated by TCRdb to between 2020 and 2021). Before undergoing thyroid surgery, none of the patients had been given any kind of treatment. Library generation was performed with PCR. Sequencing took place on an Illumina HiSeq 4000. TCRdb applied fastp at Q25 and MiXCR to the public reads, then kept only in-frame beta chains. The table for this sample lists some 38,000 clones; 15% to 20% of them were counted only once. About 17% of the sample belongs to the ten largest clones. Sequenced sample: blood. These TCRs come from a female donor with papillary thyroid cancer or a benign thyroid nodule (not recorded which). Some clones in this sample may be carry-over from other donors' samples.

This clone was observed many times. CDR3 coding DNA: TGTGCCAGTAGCAGCCCCCCGGGAAGACCGGAGCAGTACTTC. Amino acids: CASSSPPGRPEQYF. The gene calls are TRBV19 and TRBJ2-7, with D perhaps TRBD2 (5 bases). CDR1 is LNHDA, CDR2 SQIVND, per germline (reference sequence). Deletions cut 6 bases from V and 7 bases from J, with 19 bases between. This CDR3 has 14 residues.

Comment on this clone: Within the sample, other DNA sequences also encode this same CDR3. This chain joins TRBV9 and TRBJ2-3; TRBD2 is a possible D gene (6 bases). Trimming shortened V by 3 bases and J by 6 bases, and 17 bases separated the two germline ends. CDR1 and CDR2 (germline): SGDLS, YYNGEE. The CDR3 extends over 15 amino acids. CDR3 loop: CASSGTPRRGDTQYF. As DNA, the CDR3 is TGTGCCAGCAGCGGGACACCCCGCCGGGGGGATACGCAGTATTTT.

This clone was seen only a few times. At one boundary the junction diverges from the germline segment, which might be a read error. This chain joins TRBV6-1 and TRBJ2-4; D is uncertain. The CDR3 sequence is 16 residues long. Germline assignment: CDR1 MNHNS and CDR2 SASEGT. The CDR3 nucleotides are TGTGCCAGCAGTGAAGCGCACGATGGCAAACAAAAAATTCAGTACTTC. Translating gives CASSEAHDGKQKIQYF.

Turning to this clone: Germline and junction disagree at one end, which may indicate a read error. The CDR3 spells CASSSPGAITYTQYF. The CDR3 bases are TGTGCCAGCAGCTCCCCCGGGGCAATCACATATACGCAGTATTTT. The J gene is TRBJ2-3, the V gene TRBV28; D may match TRBD1 or TRBD2 (5 bases each). This CDR3 comprises 15 residues. Germline-derived CDR1 and CDR2 are MDHEN and SYDVKM.

The V gene is TRBV30, the J gene TRBJ2-2; unclear D gene. The CDR3 is 14 residues long. V was trimmed by 0 bases and J by 0 bases, leaving 5 bases between them. Germline V gene lookup returns CDR1 GTSNPN and CDR2 SVGIG (reference sequence). The CDR3, as DNA: TGTGCCTGGAGTGTCCTGACGAACACCGGGGAGCTGTTTTTT. Translated, it gives CAWSVLTNTGELFF.

CDR3 residues: CASSQTTGTGSEQYF. For the CDR3, the DNA is TGTGCCAGCAGTCAAACCACCGGGACAGGGTCCGAGCAGTACTTC. The chain carries TRBV6-2 or TRBV6-3 and TRBJ2-7; 9 bases are shared with TRBD1. Per germline, CDR1 MNHEY and CDR2 SVGEGT. V was clipped by 5 bases and J by 6 bases; unmatched bases: 11. The length of the CDR3 is 15 residues.

The chain couples TRBV5-1 to TRBJ2-7; no definite D call. CDR1 is SGHRS, CDR2 YFSETQ, per germline. Trimming left V 1 base short and J 6 bases short, with 14 bases between. The CDR3 has 14 amino acids. The CDR3 nucleotides are TGCGCCAGCAGCTTGCGTGTCATGGGTCTCGAGCAGTACTTC. This gives the protein CASSLRVMGLEQYF.

This clone is labeled medium-sized. CDR3: CASSYDQRTMNTEAFF. CDR3 nucleotide sequence: TGTGCCAGCAGTTACGACCAGCGAACGATGAACACTGAAGCTTTCTTT. The chain is built from TRBV6-2 or TRBV6-3 and TRBJ1-1; D ambiguous. The CDR3 consists of 16 residues. V lost 2 bases and J lost 0, with 13 bases in between. The V gene's germline CDR1 is MNHEY and CDR2 SVGEGT.

By share, this clone counts as medium-sized. The chain has TRBV6-1 and TRBJ2-7; 8 nucleotides match TRBD2. Germline V lookup: CDR1 MNHNS, CDR2 SASEGT. With V trimmed by 7 bases and J by 2 bases, 13 bases remained unmatched. This CDR3 is built from 16 residues. The CDR3 sequence: CASTTLAGPTPYEQYF. The CDR3 nucleotides are TGTGCCAGCACGACATTAGCGGGACCCACCCCCTACGAGCAGTACTTC.

This clone was detected ten times or more. CDR3 nucleotides: TGTGCCAGCAGCTGGGGACAGGGAGGCACAGATACGCAGTATTTT. Translation gives CASSWGQGGTDTQYF. The chain recombines TRBV11-3 with TRBJ2-3; 9 nucleotides line up with TRBD1. Germline lookup yields CDR1 SGHNT and CDR2 YENEEA. The CDR3 runs to 15 residues. V was pared by 4 bases and J by 1 base, with 3 bases of the junction left unmatched.

About this clone: It may be a read error: a sequence one base away is much more abundant. The chain is built from TRBV5-8 and TRBJ2-5; 10 positions match TRBD1. This CDR3 region has 15 residues. Germline loops: CDR1 SGHTS, CDR2 YDEGEE. V shed 6 bases and J 4 bases; nucleotides not matched to a gene: 9. The CDR3 nucleotides are TGTGCCAGCATCTTTGACAGGGGGCGCGGAGAGACCCAGTACTTC. It specifies CASIFDRGRGETQYF.

This clone was detected many times. This rearrangement joins TRBV5-5 to TRBJ1-2, with unresolved D. The V and J ends lost 4 bases and 5 bases respectively, with 18 bases between them. CDR3 length equals 15 residues. In germline, CDR1 is SGHKS, CDR2 YYEKEE (reference sequence). The CDR3 spells CASSPLPSGGYGYTF. The CDR3 DNA reads TGTGCCAGCAGCCCTTTGCCGTCGGGAGGGTATGGCTACACCTTC.

The table lists this clone with many counts. For the CDR3, the DNA is TGTGCCTGGAGTGTAAGGCGGTACGGGGAGCTGTTTTTT. Translating it yields CAWSVRRYGELFF. This sequence joins TRBV30 and TRBJ2-2, with D hard to call. Trimming shortened V by 0 bases and J by 7 bases, and 9 bases separated the two germline ends. Germline V gene data show CDR1 as GTSNPN and CDR2 as SVGIG (reference sequence). The CDR3 extends over 13 amino acids.

There are many counts of this clone. The genes are TRBV7-2 and TRBJ2-3; 9 nucleotides line up with TRBD1. Trimming at V came to 5 bases and at J to 3 bases, leaving 6 bases not matched to a gene. Germline CDR1 and CDR2: SGHTA and FQGNSA. CDR3 length equals 15 residues. For the CDR3, the DNA is TGTGCCAGCAGCAGCCGGGACAGGGTAACAGATACGCAGTATTTT. Protein sequence: CASSSRDRVTDTQYF.

On this clone itself: A much larger clone is a single base away; this may be a read error. V gene TRBV6-5 combines with J gene TRBJ1-2; D may be TRBD1 (5 bases). Germline V lookup: CDR1 MNHEY, CDR2 SVGAGI. This CDR3 has 13 amino acids. The CDR3 region is CASSYSDIKGYVF. The DNA of the CDR3 is TGTGCCAGCAGTTATTCGGACATAAAGGGCTACGTCTTC.

J is TRBJ2-7 and V is TRBV20-1; a weak D match, TRBD1 (5 bases). The CDR3 is 15 amino acids. V lost 2 bases, J lost 4 bases, and 18 bases lay in between. Germline assignment: CDR1 DFQATT and CDR2 SNEGSKA (reference sequence). As DNA, the CDR3 is TGCAGTGCTAGATATGGAGAAGGGGTCGCTTACGAGCAGTACTTC. This translates into CSARYGEGVAYEQYF.